This T cell receptor (beta chain) derives from a study of Ad26.COV2.S vaccination and SARS-CoV-2 variants. Across the study: Among those in the COV1001 Ad26.COV2.S trial arm was the donor.

This CDR3 is built from 14 residues. Germline V CDR1 and CDR2: KGHSH, LQKENI. Deletions cut 3 bases from V and 7 bases from J, with 13 bases between. TCRdb keeps only in-frame clones here, not all; method: immunoSEQ multiplex PCR. The repertoire holds roughly 420,000 clones, with 89% as singletons. Specified treatment: about 20 received Ad26.COV2.S at low or high dose, single or two shots; several received placebo; per-sample allocation not given. Specimens were obtained on day 63 following the first vaccine or placebo injection. The sequence derives from a person aged 18-60 years who received the Ad26.COV2.S COVID-19 vaccine or a placebo. Sequencing was performed on peripheral blood, taken in a trial of Ad26.COV2.S vaccine versus placebo. The genes are TRBV18 and TRBJ1-5, with D maybe TRBD1 (6 bases). The DNA for the CDR3 is TGTGCCAGCTCACCGGCGGGGGCAGGACAGCCCCAGCATTTT. It yields the protein CASSPAGAGQPQHF.